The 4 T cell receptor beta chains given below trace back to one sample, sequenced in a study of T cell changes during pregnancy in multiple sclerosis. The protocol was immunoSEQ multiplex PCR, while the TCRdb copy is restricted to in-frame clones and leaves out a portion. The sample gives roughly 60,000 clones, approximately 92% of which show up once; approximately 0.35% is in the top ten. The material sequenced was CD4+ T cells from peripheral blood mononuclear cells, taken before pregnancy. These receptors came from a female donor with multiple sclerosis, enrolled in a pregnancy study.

CDR3 bases: TGCAGTGCTAGACTCACAGATACGCAGTATTTT. Protein: CSARLTDTQYF. The chain couples TRBV20-1 to TRBJ2-3; D is unclear. The V and J ends lost 2 bases and 2 bases respectively, with 2 bases between them. Per germline, CDR1 DFQATT and CDR2 SNEGSKA (reference sequence). This CDR3 spans 11 amino acids.

This CDR3 is CASSDGTSGRLNEQFF. The CDR3 DNA sequence: TGTGCCAGCAGTGATGGGACTAGCGGGAGGCTCAATGAGCAGTTCTTC. The rearrangement uses TRBV2 and TRBJ2-1, with 15 positions matching TRBD2. CDR1 and CDR2 from the germline V gene are SNHLY and FYNNEI. This CDR3 spans 16 amino acids. After removal of 3 bases from V and 6 bases from J, the junction contained 3 bases not matched to a gene.

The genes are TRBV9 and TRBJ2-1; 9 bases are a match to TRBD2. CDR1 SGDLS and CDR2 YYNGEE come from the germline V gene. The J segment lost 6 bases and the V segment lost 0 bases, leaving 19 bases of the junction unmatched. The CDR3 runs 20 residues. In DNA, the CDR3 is TGTGCCAGCAGCGTAGCTCCGACCAGGCAGGGACTAGCATACTTCAATGAGCAGTTCTTC. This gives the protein CASSVAPTRQGLAYFNEQFF.

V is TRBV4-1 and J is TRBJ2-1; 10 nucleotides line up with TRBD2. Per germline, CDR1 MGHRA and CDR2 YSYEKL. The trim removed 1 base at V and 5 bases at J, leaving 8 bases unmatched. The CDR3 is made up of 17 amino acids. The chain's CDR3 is CASSQAARTSGNNEQFF. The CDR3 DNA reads TGCGCCAGCAGCCAAGCCGCCCGGACTAGCGGTAACAATGAGCAGTTCTTC.